This record concerns one TCR beta chain sequence. This entry belongs to a study of cytomegalovirus exposure and HLA in healthy donors. The assay was immunoSEQ multiplex PCR, and TCRdb's table has in-frame clones only and misses some. The data show about 130,000 clones, roughly 87% seen once. CDR3 length equals 13 residues. V gave up 5 bases and J gave up 5 bases; unmatched junction bases: 2. Germline loops: CDR1 LNHNV, CDR2 YYDKDF (reference sequence). Sequencing used PBMCs. The chain employs TRBV15 and TRBJ1-5, with TRBD1 matching 8 bases. This TCR was sampled from a woman between 18 and 29 years old in good health and CMV-seronegative. CDR3 sequence: CATSGTGDQPQHF. The CDR3 coding sequence is TGTGCCACCAGCGGGACAGGTGATCAGCCCCAGCATTTT.